The 27 T cell receptor beta chains presented below share a single source sample, sequenced in a study of technical replicates of blood from a few donors. Here immunoSEQ multiplex PCR was the method, and the copy in TCRdb shows in-frame clones only, minus some. There are some 31,000 clones in the sample; around 90% occur only once, and approximately 4.3% lies in the top ten. What was sequenced was PBMCs. Source of these receptors: a human donor in good health. Some clones in this sample may be carry-over from other donors' samples.

The J gene is TRBJ2-1, the V gene TRBV7-6; tentative D call: TRBD2 (5 bases). The CDR3 loop spans 14 amino acids. V was clipped by 5 bases and J by 4 bases, with 12 bases between them. The germline gives CDR1 SGHVS, CDR2 FNYEAQ. This CDR3 reads CASSPRTAYNEQFF. The CDR3 nucleotides are TGTGCCAGCAGCCCGAGGACTGCGTACAATGAGCAGTTCTTC.

The chain has TRBV5-1 and TRBJ2-3; a weak D match, TRBD2 (6 bases). With 0 bases removed from V and 0 bases from J, the gap between germline ends came to 11 bases. Germline V gene lookup returns CDR1 SGHRS and CDR2 YFSETQ. The CDR3 contains 16 residues. Written as DNA, the CDR3 is TGCGCCAGCAGCTTGGTGGTAGCGGTTAGCACAGATACGCAGTATTTT. Translating it yields CASSLVVAVSTDTQYF. The variable domain in full, with the rest retrieved from reference TRBV5-1 and TRBJ2-3, is KAGVTQTPRYLIKTRGQQVTLSCSPISGHRSVSWYQQTPGQGLQFLFEYFSETQRNKGNFPGRFSGRQFSNSRSEMNVSTLELGDSALYLCASSLVVAVSTDTQYFGPGTRLTVL.

This clone was observed once. The genes are TRBV7-9 and TRBJ2-2; 12 bases fit TRBD1. Trimming took 4 bases from V and 4 from J; bases not matched to a gene: 10. The CDR3 has 18 amino acids. Looked up from germline, CDR1 is SEHNR and CDR2 is FQNEAQ (reference sequence). The CDR3 spells CASSWIRDRGLSTGELFF. CDR3 coding DNA: TGTGCCAGCAGCTGGATCCGGGACAGGGGGCTGAGCACCGGGGAGCTGTTTTTT.

CDR3 sequence reads: CASSERGFRTEQYF. CDR3 DNA sequence: TGTGCCAGCAGCGAACGGGGGTTTCGGACCGAGCAGTACTTC. The chain is built from TRBV7-2 and TRBJ2-7; D might be TRBD2 (6 bases). Trimming removed 5 bases from V and 6 bases from J, with 17 bases in between. Looked up from germline, CDR1 is SGHTA and CDR2 is FQGNSA. There are 14 residues in the CDR3.

V usage is TRBV7-9 and J usage is TRBJ1-2; 8 bases line up with TRBD1. The germline V gene encodes CDR1 SEHNR and CDR2 FQNEAQ (reference sequence). The J segment lost 7 bases and the V segment lost 2 bases, leaving 3 bases of the junction unmatched. The CDR3 runs to 13 residues. The CDR3 bases are TGTGCCAGCAGCTTACAGGGGGCGTTTGGCTACACCTTC. Encoded protein: CASSLQGAFGYTF.

The chain employs TRBV2 and TRBJ2-2; TRBD2 matches at 7 bases. Per germline, CDR1 SNHLY and CDR2 FYNNEI. The CDR3 is made up of 16 amino acids. V shed 6 bases, J shed 3 bases, and the junction held 10 bases outside the gene matches. CDR3 sequence: CASRQLAGIYTGELFF. CDR3 nucleotide sequence: TGTGCCAGCAGACAGTTAGCGGGTATATACACCGGGGAGCTGTTTTTT.

This sequence joins TRBV6-1 and TRBJ2-1; tentative D call: TRBD2 (6 bases). CDR3 length: 15 residues. Germline V lookup: CDR1 MNHNS, CDR2 SASEGT. V was cut by 3 bases and J by 2 bases, with 11 bases left in between. Written as DNA, the CDR3 is TGTGCCAGCAGTGAGTTTGGCGGGGCCTACAATGAGCAGTTCTTC. Its protein is CASSEFGGAYNEQFF.

The V gene is TRBV27, the J gene TRBJ1-1; unclear D gene. The CDR3 has 14 residues. Trimming removed 6 bases from V and 8 bases from J, with 19 bases in between. CDR1 is MNHEY, CDR2 SMNVEV, per germline (reference sequence). The CDR3 sequence: CASRRPGETAEAFF. DNA for the CDR3: TGTGCCAGCAGAAGGCCGGGTGAAACCGCCGAAGCTTTCTTT.

The CDR3 spells CASSLSLRGRGEQYF. The CDR3 region has the DNA TGTGCCAGCAGTTTATCGTTGAGGGGGCGGGGAGAGCAGTACTTC. The chain joins TRBV27 to TRBJ2-7; D is possibly TRBD1 (7 bases). The CDR3 length is 15 residues. Trimming cost V 0 bases and J 7 bases, with 16 bases left between them. Germline CDR1 MNHEY, CDR2 SMNVEV (reference sequence).

This clone was seen a single time. The chain joins TRBV10-3 to TRBJ2-7; 11 bases are a match to TRBD2. With 8 bases clipped from V and 5 bases from J, the junction kept 8 bases outside the gene matches. Germline V CDR1 and CDR2: ENHRY, SYGVKD. This CDR3 is 14 amino acids long. This CDR3 reads CAIGSLAGGDEQYF. In nucleotides, the CDR3 is TGTGCCATCGGATCTCTAGCGGGAGGAGACGAGCAGTACTTC.

The chain joins TRBV5-1 to TRBJ1-4; TRBD1 matches 9 bases. CDR3 length: 15 residues. Germline CDR1 SGHRS, CDR2 YFSETQ. J lost 6 bases, V lost 4 bases, and 7 bases had no gene match. The CDR3 nucleotides read TGCGCCAGCAGCCCTTCCGGGACAGGGCATGAAAAACTGTTTTTT. As protein: CASSPSGTGHEKLFF.

V gene TRBV11-2 combines with J gene TRBJ2-6; 7 nucleotides agree with TRBD1. The trim removed 4 bases at V and 2 bases at J, leaving 11 bases unmatched. Germline lookup yields CDR1 SGHAT and CDR2 FQNNGV. CDR3 length: 18 residues. The CDR3 spells CASSSIRDRGTGANVLTF. The CDR3 DNA reads TGTGCCAGCAGCTCCATCCGGGACAGAGGAACTGGGGCCAACGTCCTGACTTTC.

V gene TRBV7-2 combines with J gene TRBJ2-3, with 7 bases matching TRBD2. J lost 6 bases, V lost 2 bases, and 8 bases had no gene match. The germline V gene encodes CDR1 SGHTA and CDR2 FQGNSA. This CDR3 has 15 amino acids. The CDR3 bases are TGTGCCAGCAGCTTATCGGCGGGGGTGCTCGATACGCAGTATTTT. This gives the protein CASSLSAGVLDTQYF.

The chain combines TRBV10-3 with TRBJ1-3; 11 nucleotides line up with TRBD1. Trimming at V came to 11 bases and at J to 4 bases, leaving 10 bases not matched to a gene. This CDR3 is built from 15 residues. CDR1 is ENHRY and CDR2 is SYGVKD in the germline V gene. CDR3 sequence (DNA): TGTGCCTCCAACCCGGGACAGGGGGTCGGAAACACCATATATTTT. This encodes CASNPGQGVGNTIYF.

This chain joins TRBV7-9 and TRBJ2-1; 11 bases match TRBD2. Unmatched junction bases numbered 3, after V lost 1 base and J lost 7 bases. CDR1 is SEHNR, CDR2 FQNEAQ, per germline (reference sequence). The CDR3 is made up of 15 amino acids. This chain's CDR3 is CASSLVSGRVNEQFF. The DNA for the CDR3 is TGTGCCAGCAGCTTAGTTAGCGGGAGGGTTAATGAGCAGTTCTTC.

The genes are TRBV11-2 and TRBJ1-2; D is uncertain. V lost 3 bases to trimming and J lost 4 bases, with 15 bases between them. Germline CDR1 SGHAT, CDR2 FQNNGV. The CDR3 consists of 15 residues. The CDR3 reads CASSLAGLAGYGYTF. CDR3 sequence (DNA): TGTGCCAGCAGCTTGGCGGGCCTCGCCGGCTATGGCTACACCTTC.

This chain connects TRBV5-1 to TRBJ2-1; the D is unclear. This CDR3 contains 14 residues. V was trimmed by 2 bases and J by 1 base, leaving 7 bases between them. Germline V gene sequence: CDR1 SGHRS, CDR2 YFSETQ. CDR3 region: CASSFSGSYNEQFF. The CDR3 coding sequence is TGCGCCAGCAGCTTTTCAGGATCCTACAATGAGCAGTTCTTC.

In its sample, this clone was seen once. This sequence joins TRBV7-6 and TRBJ2-7; 11 positions agree with TRBD1. The CDR3 totals 15 residues. The junction had 10 bases not matched to a gene; V was cut back by 5 bases and J by 7 bases. Germline V gene sequence: CDR1 SGHVS, CDR2 FNYEAQ. The DNA of the CDR3 is TGTGCCAGCAGCCCCCGGACAGGGGGCTTGAATGAGCAGTACTTC. Encoded protein: CASSPRTGGLNEQYF.

The CDR3 loop reads CASSYGGSNTGELFF. CDR3 DNA sequence: TGTGCCAGCAGTTACGGGGGGTCCAACACCGGGGAGCTGTTTTTT. The rearrangement joins TRBV6-6 to TRBJ2-2; D might be TRBD2 (6 bases). This CDR3 region has 15 residues. The V and J ends lost 2 bases and 2 bases respectively, with 9 bases between them. Per germline, CDR1 MNHNY and CDR2 SVGAGI (reference sequence).

V and J are TRBV28 and TRBJ1-2, with 10 nucleotides matching TRBD1. Germline assignment: CDR1 MDHEN and CDR2 SYDVKM. There are 15 residues in the CDR3. The V gene end was trimmed by 4 bases and the J gene end by 4 bases; junction bases not matched to a gene: 6. The CDR3 sequence: CASSSGQGGSYGYTF. The CDR3 nucleotides read TGTGCCAGCAGTTCAGGACAGGGGGGAAGCTATGGCTACACCTTC.

The chain uses TRBV7-2 and TRBJ1-2; 10 nucleotides match TRBD1. Per germline, CDR1 SGHTA and CDR2 FQGNSA. Trimming cost V 5 bases and J 8 bases; bases outside gene matches: 14. There are 16 residues in the CDR3. The CDR3 sequence: CASSQTGDRGRSGYTF. Written as DNA, the CDR3 is TGTGCCAGCAGCCAAACCGGGGACAGGGGTCGGTCGGGCTACACCTTC.

The J gene is TRBJ2-1, the V gene TRBV30, with TRBD2 matching over 8 bases. Trimming removed 3 bases from V and 2 bases from J; junction bases left unmatched: 3. The CDR3 sequence is 14 residues long. Germline CDR1 is GTSNPN and CDR2 is SVGIG (reference sequence). The CDR3 coding sequence is TGTGCCTGGAGATCCGGGGGGGCCTACAATGAGCAGTTCTTC. Amino acids: CAWRSGGAYNEQFF.

The rearrangement uses TRBV10-3 and TRBJ1-4; 7 bases fit TRBD1. Germline V gene lookup returns CDR1 ENHRY and CDR2 SYGVKD. V was pared by 3 bases and J by 8 bases, with 3 bases of the junction left unmatched. This CDR3 is built from 13 residues. CDR3 nucleotides: TGTGCCATCAGTGACAGGGGGAGGGAAAAACTGTTTTTT. Encoded protein: CAISDRGREKLFF.

Remarks on this clone: Additional DNA sequences in this sample encode the identical CDR3. This chain connects TRBV18 to TRBJ1-2, with a weak D call TRBD1 (5 bases). V was shortened by 3 bases and J by 2 bases, with 7 bases between the two germline ends. Germline CDR1 KGHSH, CDR2 LQKENI. CDR3 length: 13 amino acids. This CDR3 reads CASSPGGNYGYTF. The CDR3 DNA reads TGTGCCAGCTCACCGGGGGGGAACTATGGCTACACCTTC. Filled out from reference TRBV18 and TRBJ1-2, the complete variable domain reads NAGVMQNPRHLVRRRGQEARLRCSPMKGHSHVYWYRQLPEEGLKFMVYLQKENIIDESGMPKERFSAEFPKEGPSILRIQQVVRGDSAAYFCASSPGGNYGYTFGSGTRLTVV.

This chain links TRBV30 with TRBJ2-1; 7 bases match TRBD1. The CDR3 spans 14 residues. Germline V gives CDR1 GTSNPN, CDR2 SVGIG (reference sequence). Trimming removed 0 bases from V and 3 bases from J; junction bases left unmatched: 2. The chain's CDR3 is CAWSVNRGYNEQFF. CDR3 nucleotides: TGTGCCTGGAGTGTTAACAGGGGCTACAATGAGCAGTTCTTC. The full variable domain, completed using reference TRBV30 and TRBJ2-1, is SQTIHQWPATLVQPVGSPLSLECTVEGTSNPNLYWYRQAAGRGLQLLFYSVGIGQISSEVPQNLSASRPQDRQFILSSKKLLLSDSGFYLCAWSVNRGYNEQFFGPGTRLTVL.

This clone was recorded a few times. The chain has TRBV27 and TRBJ1-2; D is undetermined. Trimming removed 8 bases from V and 0 bases from J, with 10 bases in between. The CDR3 totals 13 residues. Germline V gives CDR1 MNHEY, CDR2 SMNVEV (reference sequence). CDR3 residues: CASGHEANYGYTF. The DNA for the CDR3 is TGTGCCAGCGGCCACGAAGCTAACTATGGCTACACCTTC.

The V and J genes are TRBV6-5 and TRBJ2-7; TRBD2 agrees at 7 bases. V lost 2 bases to trimming and J lost 4 bases; unmatched junction nucleotides: 8. Germline assignment: CDR1 MNHEY and CDR2 SVGAGI. The CDR3 consists of 15 residues. DNA for the CDR3: TGTGCCAGCAGTTACCGGGGAGGGAGCTTATACGAGCAGTACTTC. It translates to CASSYRGGSLYEQYF.